This is a list of T cell receptor beta chains from one sample in a study of control samples from healthy donors and cancer patients. Generated by immunoSEQ multiplex PCR, the TCRdb table keeps only in-frame clones and is missing some. The sample consists of 170,000 or so clones, around 96% of them appearing once. Sample: blood. Receptors were obtained from a woman between 40 and 50 years old in good health. Each CDR3 is given without its conserved first and last residue.

J,V,CDR3
TRBJ2-7,TRBV6-6,ASSYSKADRGYEQY
TRBJ2-1,TRBV5-1,ASSPGPSPPTYNEQF
TRBJ1-4,TRBV14,ASSQQGEKLF
TRBJ1-2,TRBV6-5,ASSPGQGSSYGYT
TRBJ1-1,TRBV9,ASSMSQVNTEAF
TRBJ1-4,TRBV19,ASSIEATNEKLF
TRBJ2-1,TRBV4-2,ASSQMQGDHNEQF
TRBJ2-7,TRBV15,ATSRDRAGNYEQY
TRBJ1-1,TRBV3-1/TRBV3-2,ASSQDRGNTEAF
TRBJ2-7,TRBV3-1/TRBV3-2,ASSQIGTNEQY
TRBJ2-2,TRBV5-1,ASSPGDSWTTNTGELF
TRBJ1-2,TRBV18,ASSSSRGQGALGYT
TRBJ1-4,TRBV10-3,ATGNRDEKLF
TRBJ2-7,TRBV20-1,SAGRSYEQY
TRBJ1-2,TRBV25-1,ASSDYGGINYGYT
TRBJ2-7,TRBV11-3,ASSSSAGDEQY
TRBJ1-5,TRBV14,ASSQGQCQPQH
TRBJ1-2,TRBV30,ASDYGYT
TRBJ1-1,TRBV5-1,ASSLVGFEAF
TRBJ1-1,TRBV19,ASSMSHEAF
TRBJ2-2,TRBV5-4,ASSLSRTNTGELF
TRBJ1-3,TRBV19,ASRRGGNTIY